A selection of T cell receptor beta chains follows, all from one sample in a study of shared clonotypes between healthy human individuals. Some clones are missing from TCRdb's copy, which holds only in-frame ones; the method was immunoSEQ multiplex PCR. Among about 560,000 clones listed, around 76% were seen once. Sequencing was carried out using PBMCs. These receptors originate from a woman aged 40 to 50 in good health. Some clones in this sample may be carry-over from other donors' samples. Both conserved end residues are part of each CDR3. Clone size, where shown, is once, few, many, or a class for clones that have expanded.

cdr3_length | j_call | v_call | clone_size | cdr3_aa
13 | TRBJ2-7 | TRBV5-1 | . | CASSEDGSYEQYF
16 | TRBJ1-3 | TRBV4-1 | . | CASSQDSPRSGNTIYF
12 | TRBJ1-2 | TRBV28 | . | CASSLNPYGYTF
13 | TRBJ2-7 | TRBV29-1 | . | CSVGLAGSYEQYF
21 | TRBJ2-6 | TRBV23-1 | . | CASSQCQTSGTGGFGANVLTF
13 | TRBJ1-4 | TRBV29-1 | once | CSAQGGLNEKLFF
12 | TRBJ1-4 | TRBV28 | many | CARDRVPEKLFF
15 | TRBJ1-2 | TRBV5-1 | . | CASSSTGSPSYGYTF
17 | TRBJ1-1 | TRBV4-2 | . | CASSQEISLGGQTEAFF
15 | TRBJ2-3 | TRBV28 | . | CASSPNLPSTDTQYF
15 | TRBJ1-1 | TRBV5-4 | . | CASSFPRTGNTEAFF
14 | TRBJ2-3 | TRBV6-4 | few | CASSAVGNTDTQYF
17 | TRBJ2-2 | TRBV11-3 | . | CASSLDLGTGSTGELFF
18 | TRBJ2-7 | TRBV5-1 | . | CASSFRHRLAGGRGEQYF
14 | TRBJ2-7 | TRBV2 | . | CASSVSGQGYEQYF
12 | TRBJ1-4 | TRBV6-1 | . | CASSQQNEKLFF
13 | TRBJ2-5 | TRBV30 | . | CAWRGTGGQTQYF
17 | TRBJ2-7 | TRBV18 | . | CASSPRAPGQAAYEQYF
16 | TRBJ2-2 | TRBV9 | . | CASSVGVGGSTGELFF
14 | TRBJ1-6 | TRBV7-9 | . | CASSDRASYSPLHF
15 | TRBJ2-7 | TRBV7-3 | . | CASSLNAGGLYEQYF
13 | TRBJ2-3 | TRBV5-1 | . | CASSLAGGDTQYF
14 | TRBJ2-3 | TRBV10-3 | . | CATYPGLALDTQYF
14 | TRBJ1-1 | TRBV27 | . | CASSLNSMNTEAFF
15 | TRBJ1-2 | TRBV28 | . | CASSYAGTTNYGYTF
15 | TRBJ1-2 | TRBV27 | . | CASSLRDRGIYGYTF
14 | TRBJ2-7 | TRBV27 | . | CASRSTGPNYEQYF
13 | TRBJ2-1 | TRBV18 | . | CASSPRADNEQFF
11 | TRBJ1-5 | TRBV20-1 | . | CSWGCLQPQHF
16 | TRBJ2-3 | TRBV28 | . | CASSSLLSQGRDTQYF
14 | TRBJ2-3 | TRBV6-4 | . | CASSEQGGTDTQYF
17 | TRBJ2-3 | TRBV7-2 | . | CASSLRVAGSFPDTQYF
15 | TRBJ2-5 | TRBV27 | . | CASSFKGRRGETQYF
13 | TRBJ1-2 | TRBV11-2 | . | CASSLPGQYYFTF
15 | TRBJ1-4 | TRBV5-4 | . | CASSPGGSANEKLFF
15 | TRBJ2-7 | TRBV7-9 | . | CASSAGGGVSYEQYF
12 | TRBJ1-5 | TRBV2 | . | CASSRANQPQHF
15 | TRBJ2-1 | TRBV7-3 | . | CASSLSQVLINEQFF
14 | TRBJ1-3 | TRBV27 | . | CASKVAVAGNTIYF
13 | TRBJ1-4 | TRBV10-3 | . | CATRDFANEKLFF
12 | TRBJ2-7 | TRBV6-1 | many | CASAQSSYEQYF
18 | TRBJ2-1 | TRBV27 | . | CASSPGLAGGSSYNEQFF
18 | TRBJ2-7 | TRBV7-8 | . | CASSLVASGRALAYEQYF
18 | TRBJ2-3 | TRBV4-2 | . | CASSQGLAETSEGDTQYF
12 | TRBJ2-1 | TRBV28 | . | CAISSGSYEQFF
14 | TRBJ1-2 | TRBV11-1 | . | CASSGGGPGGGYTF
18 | TRBJ2-3 | TRBV4-3 | . | CASSQELWGGQLTDTQYF
14 | TRBJ1-2 | TRBV19 | . | CASSIGQGARGYTF
14 | TRBJ1-4 | TRBV28 | . | CASSPGEGAEKLFF
15 | TRBJ2-7 | TRBV5-1 | . | CASSWMTGDSYEQYF
16 | TRBJ2-7 | TRBV11-1 | . | CASSSFAGQGAYEQYF